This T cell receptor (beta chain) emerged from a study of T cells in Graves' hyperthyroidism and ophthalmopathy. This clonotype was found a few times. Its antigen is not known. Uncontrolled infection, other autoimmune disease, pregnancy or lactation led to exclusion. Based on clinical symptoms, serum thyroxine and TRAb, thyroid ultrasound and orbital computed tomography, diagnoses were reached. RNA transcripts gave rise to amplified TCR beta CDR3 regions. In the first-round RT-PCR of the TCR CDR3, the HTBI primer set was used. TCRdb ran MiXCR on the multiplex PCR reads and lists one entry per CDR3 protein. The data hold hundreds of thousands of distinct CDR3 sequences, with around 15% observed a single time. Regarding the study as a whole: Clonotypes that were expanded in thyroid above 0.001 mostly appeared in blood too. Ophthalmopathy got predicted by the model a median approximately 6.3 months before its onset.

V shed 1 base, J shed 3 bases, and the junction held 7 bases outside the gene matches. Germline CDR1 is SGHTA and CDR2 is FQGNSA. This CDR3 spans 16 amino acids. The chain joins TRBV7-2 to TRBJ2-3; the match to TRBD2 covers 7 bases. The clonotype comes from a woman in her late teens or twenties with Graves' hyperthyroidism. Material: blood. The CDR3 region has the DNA TGTGCCAGCAGCTTAGGATACGGGAGGAGGACAGATACGCAGTATTTT. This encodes CASSLGYGRRTDTQYF.